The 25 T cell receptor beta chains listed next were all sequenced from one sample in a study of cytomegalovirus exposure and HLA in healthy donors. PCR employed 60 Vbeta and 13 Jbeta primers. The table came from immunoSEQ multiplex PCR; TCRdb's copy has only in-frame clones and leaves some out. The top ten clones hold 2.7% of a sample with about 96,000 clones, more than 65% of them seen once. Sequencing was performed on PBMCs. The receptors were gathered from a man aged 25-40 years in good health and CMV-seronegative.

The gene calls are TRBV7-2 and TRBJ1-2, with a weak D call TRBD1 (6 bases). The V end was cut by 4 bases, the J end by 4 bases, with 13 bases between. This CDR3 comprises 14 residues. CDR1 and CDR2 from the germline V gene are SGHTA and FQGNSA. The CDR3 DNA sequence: TGTGCCAGCAGCTCTCATGGGGGGGCCTATGGCTACACCTTC. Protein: CASSSHGGAYGYTF.

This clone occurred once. The CDR3 region is CSVVDQGQGVYEQYF. In DNA, the CDR3 is TGCAGCGTTGTTGATCAGGGACAGGGGGTGTACGAGCAGTACTTC. The chain employs TRBV29-1 and TRBJ2-7, with TRBD1 identical over 11 bases. The germline V gene has CDR1 SQVTM and CDR2 ANQGSEA. This CDR3 has 15 residues. Trimming at V came to 4 bases and at J to 4 bases, leaving 9 bases not matched to a gene.

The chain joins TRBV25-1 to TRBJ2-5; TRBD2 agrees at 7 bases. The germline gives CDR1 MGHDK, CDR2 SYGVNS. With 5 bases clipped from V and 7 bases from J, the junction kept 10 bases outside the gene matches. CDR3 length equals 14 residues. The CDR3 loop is CASSSREGQGTQYF. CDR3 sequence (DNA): TGTGCCAGCAGTAGCAGGGAGGGGCAGGGGACCCAGTACTTC.

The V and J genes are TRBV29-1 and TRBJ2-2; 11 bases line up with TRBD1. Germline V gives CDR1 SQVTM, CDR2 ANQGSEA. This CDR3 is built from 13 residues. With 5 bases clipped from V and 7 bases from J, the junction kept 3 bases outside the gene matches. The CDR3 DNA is TGCAGCGTTAGGACAGGGGGCATCGGGGAGCTGTTTTTT. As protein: CSVRTGGIGELFF.

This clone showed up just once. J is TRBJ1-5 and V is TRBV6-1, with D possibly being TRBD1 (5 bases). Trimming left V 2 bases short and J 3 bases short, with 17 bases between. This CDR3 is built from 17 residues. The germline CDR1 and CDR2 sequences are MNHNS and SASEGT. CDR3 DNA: TGTGCCAGCAGTGAATTGAGGCAGGGAAGGGCCAATCAGCCCCAGCATTTT. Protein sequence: CASSELRQGRANQPQHF.

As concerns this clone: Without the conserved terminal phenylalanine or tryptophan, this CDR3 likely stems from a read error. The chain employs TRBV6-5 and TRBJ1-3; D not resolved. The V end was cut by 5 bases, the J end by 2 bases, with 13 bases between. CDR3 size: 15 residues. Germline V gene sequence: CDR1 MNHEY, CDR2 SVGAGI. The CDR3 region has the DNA TGTGCCAGCAGTCCCCGAGTAGGGACTGGAAACACCATATATGTT. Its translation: CASSPRVGTGNTIYV.

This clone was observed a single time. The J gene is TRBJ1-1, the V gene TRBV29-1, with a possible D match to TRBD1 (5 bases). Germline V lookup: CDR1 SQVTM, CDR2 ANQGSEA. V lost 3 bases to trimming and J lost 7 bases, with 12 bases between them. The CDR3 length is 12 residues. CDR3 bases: TGCAGCGTTGACCCGTCCGGGGGTGAAGCTTTCTTT. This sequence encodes CSVDPSGGEAFF.

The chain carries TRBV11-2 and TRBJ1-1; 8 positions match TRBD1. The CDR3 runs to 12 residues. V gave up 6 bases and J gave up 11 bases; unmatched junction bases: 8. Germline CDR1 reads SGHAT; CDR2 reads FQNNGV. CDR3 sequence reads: CASRPQGAGAFF. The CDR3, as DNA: TGTGCCAGCAGACCTCAGGGGGCAGGGGCTTTCTTT.

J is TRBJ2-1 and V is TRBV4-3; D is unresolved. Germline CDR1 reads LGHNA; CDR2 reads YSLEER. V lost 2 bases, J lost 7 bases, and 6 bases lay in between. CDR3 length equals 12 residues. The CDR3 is CASSQSGNEQFF. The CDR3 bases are TGCGCCAGCAGCCAATCAGGTAATGAGCAGTTCTTC.

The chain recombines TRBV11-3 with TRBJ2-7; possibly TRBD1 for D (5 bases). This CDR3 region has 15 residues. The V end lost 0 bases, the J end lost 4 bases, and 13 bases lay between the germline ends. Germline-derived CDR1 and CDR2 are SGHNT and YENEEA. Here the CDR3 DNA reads TGTGCCAGCAGCTTAGATGGGGCAGGAAGGTACGAGCAGTACTTC. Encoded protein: CASSLDGAGRYEQYF.

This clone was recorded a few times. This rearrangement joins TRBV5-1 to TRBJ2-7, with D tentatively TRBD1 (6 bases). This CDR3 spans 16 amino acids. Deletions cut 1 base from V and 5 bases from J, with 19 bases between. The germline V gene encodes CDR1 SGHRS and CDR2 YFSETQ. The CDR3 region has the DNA TGCGCCAGCAGCTTGTGTAGGGGACAAATTTGCCACGAGCAGTACTTC. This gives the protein CASSLCRGQICHEQYF.

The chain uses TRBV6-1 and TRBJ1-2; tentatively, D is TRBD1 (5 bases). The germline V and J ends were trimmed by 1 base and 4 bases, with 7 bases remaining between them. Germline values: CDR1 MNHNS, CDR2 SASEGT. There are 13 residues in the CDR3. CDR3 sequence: CASSEGQGYGYTF. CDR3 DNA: TGTGCCAGCAGTGAAGGTCAGGGCTATGGCTACACCTTC.

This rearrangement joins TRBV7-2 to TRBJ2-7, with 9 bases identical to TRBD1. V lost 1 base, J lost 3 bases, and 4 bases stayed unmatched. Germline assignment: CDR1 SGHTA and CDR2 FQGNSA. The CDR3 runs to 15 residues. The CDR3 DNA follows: TGTGCCAGCAGCTTAGGCCCGGGACAGGGCTACGAGCAGTACTTC. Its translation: CASSLGPGQGYEQYF.

The CDR3 region is CASSSISGWGQPQHF. The CDR3 DNA reads as TGTGCCAGTAGTAGCATTTCGGGATGGGGTCAGCCCCAGCATTTT. The chain recombines TRBV19 with TRBJ1-5; D uncertain. The V end lost 4 bases, the J end lost 6 bases, and 16 bases lay between the germline ends. The CDR3 contains 15 residues. Germline V CDR1 and CDR2: LNHDA, SQIVND (reference sequence).

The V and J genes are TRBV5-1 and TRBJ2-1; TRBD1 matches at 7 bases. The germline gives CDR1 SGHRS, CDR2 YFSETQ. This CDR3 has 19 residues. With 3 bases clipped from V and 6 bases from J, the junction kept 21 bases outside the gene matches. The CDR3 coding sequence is TGCGCCAGCAGCTACAACCGGGACAGCCCCATCCTCCTCCCCAATGAGCAGTTCTTC. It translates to CASSYNRDSPILLPNEQFF.

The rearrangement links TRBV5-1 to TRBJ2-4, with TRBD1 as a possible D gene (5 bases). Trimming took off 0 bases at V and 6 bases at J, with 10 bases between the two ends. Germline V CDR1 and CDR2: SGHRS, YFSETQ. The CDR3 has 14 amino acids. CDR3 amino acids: CASSLDGQRNIQYF. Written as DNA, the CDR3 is TGCGCCAGCAGCTTGGACGGACAACGAAACATTCAGTACTTC.

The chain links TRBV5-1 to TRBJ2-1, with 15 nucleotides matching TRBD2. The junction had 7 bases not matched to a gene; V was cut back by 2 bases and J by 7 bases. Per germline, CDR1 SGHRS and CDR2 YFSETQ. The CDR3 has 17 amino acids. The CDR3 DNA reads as TGCGCCAGCAGCTTACGGACTAGCGGGGGGGCCTTTAATGAGCAGTTCTTC. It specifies CASSLRTSGGAFNEQFF.

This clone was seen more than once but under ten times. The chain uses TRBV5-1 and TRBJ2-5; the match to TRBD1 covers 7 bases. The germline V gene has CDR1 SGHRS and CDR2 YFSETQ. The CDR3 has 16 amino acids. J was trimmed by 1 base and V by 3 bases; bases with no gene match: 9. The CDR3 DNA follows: TGCGCCAGCAGCTCAACAGGGGACCCCAGCCAAGAGACCCAGTACTTC. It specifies CASSSTGDPSQETQYF.

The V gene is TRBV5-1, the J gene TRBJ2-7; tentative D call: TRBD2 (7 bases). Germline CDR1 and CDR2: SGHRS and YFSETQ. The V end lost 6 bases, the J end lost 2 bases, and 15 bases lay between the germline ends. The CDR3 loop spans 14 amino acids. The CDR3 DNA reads TGCGCCAGCAACCTTGGGGGGGCCGCCTACGAGCAGTACTTC. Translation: CASNLGGAAYEQYF.

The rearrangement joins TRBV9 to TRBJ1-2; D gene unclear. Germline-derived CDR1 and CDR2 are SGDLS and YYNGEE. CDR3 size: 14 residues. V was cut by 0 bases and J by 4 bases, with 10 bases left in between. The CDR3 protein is CASSVEAGSYGYTF. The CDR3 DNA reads TGTGCCAGCAGCGTAGAAGCAGGATCCTATGGCTACACCTTC.

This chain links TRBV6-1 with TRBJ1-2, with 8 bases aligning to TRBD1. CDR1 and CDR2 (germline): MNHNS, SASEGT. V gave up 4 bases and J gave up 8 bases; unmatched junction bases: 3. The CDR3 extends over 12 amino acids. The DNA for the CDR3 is TGTGCCAGCAGTGGGGGACAGGCGGGCTACACCTTC. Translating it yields CASSGGQAGYTF.

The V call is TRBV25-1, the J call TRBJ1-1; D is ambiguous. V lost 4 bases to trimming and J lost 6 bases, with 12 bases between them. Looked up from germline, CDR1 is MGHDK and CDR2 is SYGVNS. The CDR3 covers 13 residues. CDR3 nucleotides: TGTGCCAGCAGTGGTACCCTAAGCTCTGAAGCTTTCTTT. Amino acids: CASSGTLSSEAFF. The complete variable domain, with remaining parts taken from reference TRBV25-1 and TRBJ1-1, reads EADIYQTPRYLVIGTGKKITLECSQTMGHDKMYWYQQDPGMELHLIHYSYGVNSTEKGDLSSESTVSRIRTEHFPLTLESARPSHTSQYLCASSGTLSSEAFFGQGTRLTVV.

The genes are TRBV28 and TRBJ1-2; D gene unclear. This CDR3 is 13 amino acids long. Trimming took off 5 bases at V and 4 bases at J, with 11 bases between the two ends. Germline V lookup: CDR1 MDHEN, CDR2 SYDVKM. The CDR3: CASSQSHTYGYTF. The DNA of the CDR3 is TGTGCCAGCAGTCAATCACACACCTATGGCTACACCTTC.

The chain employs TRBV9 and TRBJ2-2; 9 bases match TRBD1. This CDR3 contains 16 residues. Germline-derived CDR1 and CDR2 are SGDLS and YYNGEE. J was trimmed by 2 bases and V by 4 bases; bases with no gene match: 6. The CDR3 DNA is TGTGCCAGCAGCACCGACAGGGGGATAAACACCGGGGAGCTGTTTTTT. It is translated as CASSTDRGINTGELFF.

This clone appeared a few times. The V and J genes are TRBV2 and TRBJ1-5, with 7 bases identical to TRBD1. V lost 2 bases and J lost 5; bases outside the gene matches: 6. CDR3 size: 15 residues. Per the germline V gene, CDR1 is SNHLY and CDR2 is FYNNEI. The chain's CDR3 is CASSERQGVYQPQHF. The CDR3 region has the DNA TGTGCCAGCAGTGAACGGCAGGGGGTATATCAGCCCCAGCATTTT.